This T cell receptor (beta chain) was identified during a study of blood T cells in healthy people across ages (dated by TCRdb to between 2015 and 2016). About the investigation overall: In model experiments, roughly one uniquely barcoded TCR beta cDNA molecule per two T cells was captured by template switching. The study measured age-related changes in TCR beta repertoire diversity using deep sequencing normalized with unique cDNA molecular identifiers. The donors were divided into four age groups: young (average approximately 17 years), middle-aged (about 40), aged (about 60) and long-lived (nearly 85). To avoid experimental bias, donors of different ages were randomly spread across the sequencing lanes. For two donors (one aged 18 to 30 and one aged 80 or older), the study analyzed two additional independent replicas of 1 million unique cDNA reads from the same blood draw. Overall study results and their limits: A strong correlation was found between observed TCR beta diversity and the percentage of naive T cells measured by flow cytometry. Conclusive comparison of naive and antigen-experienced compartments was prevented by the profiling of bulk unsorted PBMCs. Estimates of total diversity from one million sequenced T cells were regarded as lower bounds and underestimates. Compared with the aged group, the long-lived group had more naive CD4+ T cells, fewer expanded clones and increased TCR diversity, suggesting age selection. Because donor CMV infection status was unknown, age-related changes in expanded clonotypes were potentially confounded. As age increased, observed TCR beta diversity per million T cells dropped in a roughly linear way, and a significant reduction was already evident by age 40.

The library relied on 5' RACE. Sequencing was performed on an Illumina HiSeq 2500. The second PCR ran for roughly 6 to 11 cycles and used a J-beta primer mix along with a sample-barcoded 5' primer. A unique molecular identifier was introduced onto each TCR beta cDNA molecule by a template-switch 5' adaptor carrying 12 random nucleotides. Each sample yielded at least 3 million CDR3-containing paired-end reads. First-strand cDNA was synthesized from all RNA with the Mint cDNA synthesis kit, primed by a TRBC-specific oligonucleotide. Following uracil-DNA glycosylase treatment, a first 18-cycle PCR with universal primers M1SS and BC2_uni_R was performed on all cDNA. In the source study's methods: Normalization of each sample was performed by random selection of 1 million high-quality reads, each carrying a distinct molecular identifier. Instead of being binned into consensus sequences, reads that shared molecular identifiers were thrown out. CDR3 identification, clonotype clustering and error correction used MiTCR with a Q25 quality threshold and the strictest error-elimination algorithm. A nonparametric unseen species model using Euler transformation provided a lower-bound estimate of total TCR beta diversity. In-frame beta chains were kept once TCRdb had trimmed the public reads at Q25 with fastp and called clones with MiXCR. Each CDR3 protein gets just one entry, which takes the most common genes and DNA from the rows behind it. What appears here as the V and J calls and clone size reflects TCRdb's work, not the paper's. In this sample the table shows 650,000 to 800,000 distinct CDR3 sequences, about 51% of which occur a single time. About 14% of the sample is taken by the ten largest.

This clonotype showed up many times. Its cognate antigen has yet to be identified. Base-call qualities are not available, and no considerably larger clone is one nucleotide away. The 39 donors, aged roughly 6 to 95 years, were systemically healthy Caucasian individuals from Russia. Around 10 milliliters of peripheral blood were collected from each donor into EDTA-treated Vacutainer tubes. Ficoll-Paque density-gradient centrifugation was used to isolate PBMCs, with at least 7 million per sample. Trizol reagent was used to extract total RNA from PBMCs, with at least 5 micrograms per sample. For every donor, flow cytometry on a PBMC aliquot measured the percentage of naive CD45RAhigh/CD27high T cells. Trimming costs V 6 bases and J 2 bases, and their ends lie 16 bases apart. From its cysteine to its phenylalanine, the CDR3 spans 15 amino acids. The sequence is cut down to CDR3 DNA, 45 bases in frame from base 1.

The chain uses TRBV12-3 or TRBV12-4 and TRBJ1-2; D gene: possibly TRBD1, on 6 matching bases. Sequencing was done on a sample of blood. The clonotype originates from a woman aged 80 or over in good health. DNA sequence: TGTGCCAGCAGCTCACAGGGCAGTGGAAACTATGGCTACACCTTC. This yields the protein CASSSQGSGNYGYTF.